The 14 T cell receptor beta chains in this list originate from one sample, sequenced in a study of blood T cells in healthy people across ages. A second about 6 to 11 cycle PCR used barcoded and J-beta primers. TCRdb recomputed calls from the 5' RACE reads with MiXCR, one row per CDR3 protein. The sample comprises 1.8 million or so distinct CDR3 sequences, roughly two fifths of which are singletons, and 23% rests with the top ten. Sequencing was carried out using blood. The source is a human donor in good health.

A remark on this clonotype: Since a much larger clone is just one base distant, this may be a read error. The chain has TRBV7-2 and TRBJ1-2; tentative D call: TRBD1 (5 bases). Germline CDR1 SGHTA, CDR2 FQGNSA. CDR3 length equals 13 residues. The V and J ends lost 3 bases and 6 bases respectively, with 11 bases between them. This CDR3 is CASSFYRTDGYTF. CDR3 nucleotide sequence: TGTGCCAGCAGCTTCTACAGGACGGATGGCTACACCTTC.

This clonotype was counted a few times. J is TRBJ2-3 and V is TRBV5-1; D perhaps matches TRBD1 (6 bases). The CDR3 has 13 residues. Germline CDR1 and CDR2: SGHRS and YFSETQ. The CDR3 DNA reads TGCGCGTCCCGGGACACTGACCCAGATACGCAGTATTTT. This translates into CASRDTDPDTQYF.

In its sample, this clonotype was seen a few times. The chain uses TRBV7-2 and TRBJ1-5, with a weak D call TRBD1 (5 bases). The CDR3 has 15 amino acids. The V gene lost 4 bases and the J gene lost 7 bases, with 17 bases spanning the gap. Per the germline V gene, CDR1 is SGHTA and CDR2 is FQGNSA. CDR3 in amino acids: CASSYDRSFTQPQHF. The CDR3 nucleotides are TGTGCCAGCAGCTACGACAGAAGTTTCACACAGCCCCAGCATTTT.

The V and J genes are TRBV5-1 and TRBJ1-1, with a tentative D call TRBD1 (6 bases). The CDR3 consists of 15 residues. Per the germline V gene, CDR1 is SGHRS and CDR2 is YFSETQ. Trimming removed 1 base from V and 4 bases from J, with 14 bases in between. CDR3 DNA sequence: TGCGCCAGCAGCTTGCCGGGGGGCGCGGGCACTGAAGCTTTCTTT. It codes for CASSLPGGAGTEAFF.

This rearrangement joins TRBV12-3 or TRBV12-4 to TRBJ2-1; 7 bases are shared with TRBD2. The V segment lost 5 bases and the J segment 0 bases; nucleotides outside the gene matches: 13. The CDR3 has 18 amino acids. CDR3 DNA sequence: TGTGCCAGCAGTCTCCCCCTGGGGGGGGGACCCTCCTACAATGAGCAGTTCTTC. Translation: CASSLPLGGGPSYNEQFF.

The V and J genes are TRBV5-1 and TRBJ2-5; 7 bases map to TRBD2. CDR1 is SGHRS, CDR2 YFSETQ, per germline. This CDR3 is 15 amino acids long. The ends lost 3 bases at V and 5 bases at J; junction bases unmatched: 10. The CDR3 is CASSSTPWGGETQYF. The CDR3 bases are TGCGCCAGCAGCTCGACCCCTTGGGGAGGGGAGACCCAGTACTTC.

This clonotype appeared a single time. The chain carries TRBV10-3 and TRBJ2-3; possibly TRBD2 for D (7 bases). The V gene's germline CDR1 is ENHRY and CDR2 SYGVKD. The CDR3 spans 16 residues. The V and J ends lost 6 bases and 5 bases respectively, with 21 bases between them. CDR3 sequence (DNA): TGTGCCATCAGCTCCGCCCGGGGCGGGGGCATAGATACGCAGTATTTT. Translation: CAISSARGGGIDTQYF.

The chain combines TRBV29-1 with TRBJ2-5; 9 bases agree with TRBD1. The CDR3 extends over 12 amino acids. V dropped 8 bases and J dropped 4; count of bases not matched to a gene: 5. Germline CDR1 and CDR2: SQVTM and ANQGSEA. CDR3 protein: CSMGQGGETQYF. The CDR3 DNA is TGCAGCATGGGACAGGGAGGAGAGACCCAGTACTTC.

The chain carries TRBV7-2 and TRBJ2-6; 8 bases are a match to TRBD1. Germline trimming cut 5 bases from V and 0 bases from J; bases unmatched to any gene: 15. Germline assignment: CDR1 SGHTA and CDR2 FQGNSA. This CDR3 contains 20 residues. The CDR3: CASSQILRDRRNSGANVLTF. CDR3 DNA: TGTGCCAGCAGCCAAATCCTCCGGGACAGGAGAAACTCTGGGGCCAACGTCCTGACTTTC. Complete variable domain (other parts from reference TRBV7-2 and TRBJ2-6): GAGVSQSPSNKVTEKGKDVELRCDPISGHTALYWYRQSLGQGLEFLIYFQGNSAPDKSGLPSDRFSAERTGGSVSTLTIQRTQQEDSAVYLCASSQILRDRRNSGANVLTFGAGSRLTVL.

The CDR3 coding sequence is TGTGCCAGCAGCCAAGATCGGAGGATAATAAATGAAGCTTTCTTT. This sequence encodes CASSQDRRIINEAFF. The chain joins TRBV14 to TRBJ1-1; D is unclear. In germline, CDR1 is SGHDN, CDR2 FVKESK. The CDR3 runs to 15 residues. Trimming stripped 0 bases from V and 7 bases from J, with 15 bases between.

CDR3 nucleotide sequence: TGTGCCAGCAGACTCGGGACCACCAGCACAGATACGCAGTATTTT. It is translated as CASRLGTTSTDTQYF. V gene TRBV6-5 combines with J gene TRBJ2-3; D possibly matches TRBD1 or TRBD2 (5 bases each). The CDR3 length is 15 residues. V shed 6 bases and J shed 0 bases, with 13 bases lying between them. The germline gives CDR1 MNHEY, CDR2 SVGAGI.

This chain links TRBV4-3 with TRBJ2-7, with 7 bases matching TRBD2. Trimming took 4 bases from V and 3 from J; bases not matched to a gene: 9. The germline CDR1 and CDR2 sequences are LGHNA and YSLEER. The CDR3 is 15 amino acids. The chain's CDR3 is CASSPTSEGYYEQYF. The CDR3, as DNA: TGCGCCAGCAGCCCCACTAGCGAGGGGTACTACGAGCAGTACTTC.

Only a few counts were recorded for this clonotype. The chain recombines TRBV6-6 with TRBJ1-6; D gene unclear. The germline V gene has CDR1 MNHNY and CDR2 SVGAGI (reference sequence). V lost 0 bases and J lost 0, with 9 bases in between. The CDR3 is 17 residues long. The CDR3 region is CASSYSARSSYNSPLHF. CDR3 nucleotide sequence: TGTGCCAGCAGTTACTCGGCGCGAAGCTCCTATAATTCACCCCTCCACTTT.

The chain links TRBV20-1 to TRBJ2-7, with TRBD1 matching 7 bases. After removal of 6 bases from V and 3 bases from J, the junction contained 8 bases not matched to a gene. The CDR3 is 13 residues long. Germline-derived CDR1 and CDR2 are DFQATT and SNEGSKA (reference sequence). CDR3 region: CSAPSRDSYEQYF. The CDR3 nucleotides read TGCAGTGCCCCGTCCCGGGACAGCTACGAGCAGTACTTC.